This T cell receptor beta chain originates from a study of T cells in Graves' hyperthyroidism and ophthalmopathy. Study-wide background: The authors collected peripheral blood at initial diagnosis, before any treatment.

This clonotype was detected only a few times. No antigen is known for it. Template material for amplifying TCR beta CDR3 regions consisted of RNA transcripts. RT-PCR in the first round (using the HTBI primer set) targeted the TCR CDR3. MiXCR, run by TCRdb on the multiplex PCR reads, gives a single entry per CDR3 protein. The repertoire holds about 290,000 distinct CDR3 sequences, with roughly 13% as singletons. Broader study findings: Blood shared most expanded thyroid clonotypes above 0.001.

The length of the CDR3 is 15 residues. The germline V gene encodes CDR1 SGDLS and CDR2 YYNGEE. The germline V and J ends were trimmed by 0 bases and 4 bases, with 13 bases remaining between them. PBMCs came from roughly 10 ml fresh peripheral blood. The chain employs TRBV9 and TRBJ1-2, with D possibly TRBD1 on 5 matching bases. Sample: blood. The clonotype was recovered from a woman between 35 and 50 years old with Graves' hyperthyroidism. In DNA form, the CDR3 reads TGTGCCAGCAGCGTAGGGCGGGACGGGAGCTATGGCTACACCTTC. Amino acids: CASSVGRDGSYGYTF. Variable domain in full (rest from reference TRBV9 and TRBJ1-2): DSGVTQTPKHLITATGQRVTLRCSPRSGDLSVYWYQQSLDQGLQFLIQYYNGEERAKGNILERFSAQQFPDLHSELNLSSLELGDSALYFCASSVGRDGSYGYTFGSGTRLTVV.